This entry lists 23 T cell receptor beta chains sequenced from one sample in a study of blood T cell repertoires in COVID-19 (dated by TCRdb to about 2020). The library relied on the immunoSEQ multiplex PCR assay. TCRdb re-hosts the immuneACCESS table, in-frame sequences only. Its copies lack some clones; in the studies checked, an unresolved V gene accounts for under half of them, and the cause for the rest is not known. This sample has 400,000 to 450,000 clones in its table, and approximately 88% of those were observed once. In total, the top ten clones hold over 10% of the sample. Sequencing was performed on peripheral blood. Source of these receptors: a woman between 45 and 65 years old with COVID-19, enrolled during active disease.

The V gene is TRBV12-3 or TRBV12-4, the J gene TRBJ1-1, with D possibly being TRBD1 (6 bases). V was cut by 8 bases and J by 11 bases, with 15 bases left in between. This CDR3 has 11 residues. DNA for the CDR3: TGTGCCAGCGAGTTCAGGGGTGGGGCTTTCTTT. It is translated as CASEFRGGAFF.

The chain joins TRBV6-5 to TRBJ1-6, with TRBD1 matching 7 bases. The germline CDR1 and CDR2 sequences are MNHEY and SVGAGI. J was trimmed by 8 bases and V by 5 bases; bases with no gene match: 3. The length of the CDR3 is 13 residues. CDR3 coding DNA: TGTGCCAGCAGTAGGACAGGCGATTCACCCCTCCACTTT. Translating it yields CASSRTGDSPLHF.

The gene calls are TRBV2 and TRBJ2-7; maybe TRBD2 (5 bases). Germline CDR1 is SNHLY and CDR2 is FYNNEI. V lost 8 bases to trimming and J lost 7 bases, with 15 bases between them. This CDR3 comprises 12 residues. CDR3 bases: TGTGCCAGCGCGGGCCCCCAGAAGGAGCAGTACTTC. Its protein is CASAGPQKEQYF.

In this sample, this clone turned up once. The CDR3 spells CAWSDRGVDGYTF. CDR3 DNA: TGTGCCTGGAGTGACAGGGGCGTGGATGGCTACACCTTC. The chain links TRBV30 to TRBJ1-2; 7 nucleotides match TRBD1. The CDR3 length is 13 residues. CDR1 and CDR2 from the germline V gene are GTSNPN and SVGIG (reference sequence). After removal of 1 base from V and 6 bases from J, the junction contained 5 bases not matched to a gene.

This CDR3 is CASKLRDTEAFF. The DNA for the CDR3 is TGTGCCAGTAAGTTAAGAGACACTGAAGCTTTCTTT. The chain joins TRBV19 to TRBJ1-1; the D is unclear. The V end lost 7 bases, the J end lost 3 bases, and 9 bases lay between the germline ends. Germline CDR1 is LNHDA and CDR2 is SQIVND (reference sequence). This CDR3 is built from 12 residues.

The J gene is TRBJ2-7, the V gene TRBV5-4, with D possibly being TRBD2 (6 bases). From germline, CDR1 is SGHNT and CDR2 YYREEE (reference sequence). The CDR3 has 13 amino acids. V shed 9 bases and J shed 2 bases, with 15 bases lying between them. CDR3 DNA: TGTGCCACCGCCCGGGAGCGGGCCTACGAGCAGTACTTC. It encodes CATARERAYEQYF. Based on the CDR3 plus reference TRBV5-4 and TRBJ2-7, the full variable domain is ETGVTQSPTHLIKTRGQQVTLRCSSQSGHNTVSWYQQALGQGPQFIFQYYREEENGRGNFPPRFSGLQFPNYSSELNVNALELDDSALYLCATARERAYEQYFGPGTRLTVT.

The chain joins TRBV28 to TRBJ1-2, with TRBD1 identical over 7 bases. The junction had 12 bases not matched to a gene; V was cut back by 6 bases and J by 8 bases. From germline, CDR1 is MDHEN and CDR2 SYDVKM. The CDR3 is 14 residues long. Written as DNA, the CDR3 is TGTGCCAGCAGCTCCATCGCCACAGGGGAGGGCTACACCTTC. Its translation is CASSSIATGEGYTF.

The chain links TRBV27 to TRBJ2-7; D unresolved. V was clipped by 0 bases and J by 5 bases, with 8 bases between them. The CDR3 loop spans 13 amino acids. From germline, CDR1 is MNHEY and CDR2 SMNVEV (reference sequence). CDR3 residues: CASSLSSQNEQYF. CDR3 bases: TGTGCCAGCAGTTTATCGTCCCAGAACGAGCAGTACTTC.

This clone appeared a single time. The chain is built from TRBV2 and TRBJ2-4; TRBD2 might be the D (7 bases). CDR3 size: 12 residues. V lost 4 bases to trimming and J lost 9 bases, with 10 bases between them. From germline, CDR1 is SNHLY and CDR2 FYNNEI. CDR3 amino acids: CASSGGGAIQYF. The CDR3, as DNA: TGTGCCAGCAGTGGAGGGGGGGCCATTCAGTACTTC. Looking up the rest from reference TRBV2 and TRBJ2-4 gives the full variable domain: EPEVTQTPSHQVTQMGQEVILRCVPISNHLYFYWYRQILGQKVEFLVSFYNNEISEKSEIFDDQFSVERPDGSNFTLKIRSTKLEDSAMYFCASSGGGAIQYFGAGTRLSVL.

This chain uses TRBV9 with TRBJ2-3; 7 bases agree with TRBD2. CDR1 and CDR2 from the germline V gene are SGDLS and YYNGEE. Trimming at V came to 3 bases and at J to 10 bases, leaving 14 bases not matched to a gene. The CDR3 covers 15 residues. The CDR3 loop reads CASSDLGSGGDAQYF. CDR3 coding DNA: TGTGCCAGCAGCGACCTGGGTTCGGGGGGTGATGCGCAGTATTTT.

The rearrangement uses TRBV10-2 and TRBJ1-5; 8 bases match TRBD1. The trim removed 9 bases at V and 4 bases at J, leaving 5 bases unmatched. Germline CDR1 WSHSY, CDR2 SAAADI. The CDR3 has 13 amino acids. The CDR3 reads CASGQGRNQPQHF. Here the CDR3 DNA reads TGCGCCAGTGGACAGGGTAGAAATCAGCCCCAGCATTTT.

The chain carries TRBV3-1 (or the pseudogene TRBV3-2) and TRBJ2-7, with a possible D match to TRBD1 (6 bases). Germline V CDR1 and CDR2: LGHDT, YNNKEL (reference sequence). Trimming pared 4 bases from V and 0 bases from J, leaving 13 bases between. The CDR3 consists of 15 residues. CDR3 sequence: CASSLRDTSSYEQYF. CDR3 coding DNA: TGTGCCAGCAGCCTACGGGACACCTCCTCCTACGAGCAGTACTTC.

The chain is built from TRBV4-1 and TRBJ2-6; D is uncertain. This CDR3 is built from 15 residues. Germline loops: CDR1 MGHRA, CDR2 YSYEKL. V lost 0 bases and J 4 bases, leaving 7 bases between the germline ends. CDR3 in DNA: TGCGCCAGCAGCCAAGAGAGAGTGGGGGCCAACGTCCTGACTTTC. The encoded protein is CASSQERVGANVLTF.

The V and J genes are TRBV6-5 and TRBJ2-5, with D uncertain. CDR3 size: 11 residues. CDR1 is MNHEY and CDR2 is SVGAGI in the germline V gene. V was cut by 7 bases and J by 1 base, with 4 bases left in between. DNA for the CDR3: TGTGCCAGCACCCTCCAAGAGACCCAGTACTTC. Protein sequence: CASTLQETQYF.

The chain employs TRBV7-2 and TRBJ1-1; D call uncertain. Germline CDR1 and CDR2: SGHTA and FQGNSA. V lost 1 base and J 0 bases, leaving 9 bases between the germline ends. CDR3 size: 15 residues. CDR3 DNA sequence: TGTGCCAGCAGCTTAGGAGAGCCCATGAACACTGAAGCTTTCTTT. The encoded protein is CASSLGEPMNTEAFF.

The gene calls are TRBV5-4 and TRBJ2-5; the D gene is possibly TRBD1 (6 bases). Trimming shortened V by 1 base and J by 5 bases, and 12 bases separated the two germline ends. Germline CDR1 and CDR2: SGHNT and YYREEE (reference sequence). The CDR3 has 14 amino acids. CDR3 sequence: CASSLRGTSETQYF. The CDR3 coding sequence is TGTGCCAGCAGCTTGAGGGGGACGAGTGAGACCCAGTACTTC. Drawing the rest from reference TRBV5-4 and TRBJ2-5, the complete variable domain is ETGVTQSPTHLIKTRGQQVTLRCSSQSGHNTVSWYQQALGQGPQFIFQYYREEENGRGNFPPRFSGLQFPNYSSELNVNALELDDSALYLCASSLRGTSETQYFGPGTRLLVL.

The chain uses TRBV29-1 and TRBJ2-4; TRBD1 matches at 7 bases. Germline-derived CDR1 and CDR2 are SQVTM and ANQGSEA. The CDR3 spans 9 residues. CDR3 sequence: CSVLAGGYF. The DNA of the CDR3 is TGCAGTGTATTGGCAGGGGGGTACTTC.

This rearrangement joins TRBV9 to TRBJ1-2; no clear D. Germline assignment: CDR1 SGDLS and CDR2 YYNGEE. The V gene lost 0 bases and the J gene lost 4 bases, with 10 bases spanning the gap. CDR3 size: 14 residues. The CDR3: CASSVATSVYGYTF. Here the CDR3 DNA reads TGTGCCAGCAGCGTAGCTACGTCTGTCTATGGCTACACCTTC.

This sequence joins TRBV2 and TRBJ2-5, with D perhaps matching TRBD2 (5 bases). V shed 6 bases and J shed 2 bases, with 13 bases lying between them. CDR3 length equals 14 residues. CDR1 is SNHLY, CDR2 FYNNEI, per germline. CDR3 amino acids: CASSSNPGQETQYF. The CDR3 region has the DNA TGTGCCAGCAGCTCCAATCCGGGGCAAGAGACCCAGTACTTC.

This clone was seen more than once but under ten times. The chain links TRBV7-9 to TRBJ1-6; a weak D match, TRBD1 (5 bases). CDR3 length: 13 residues. The V and J ends lost 6 bases and 14 bases respectively, with 17 bases between them. Germline CDR1 is SEHNR and CDR2 is FQNEAQ (reference sequence). CDR3 DNA: TGTGCCAGCAGGCCCCAGGGCAAAGAGGCCCTCCACTTT. This translates into CASRPQGKEALHF.

The rearrangement uses TRBV6-6 and TRBJ2-5; no definite D call. Trimming shortened V by 6 bases and J by 2 bases, and 16 bases separated the two germline ends. Per the germline V gene, CDR1 is MNHNY and CDR2 is SVGAGI (reference sequence). The CDR3 sequence is 15 residues long. The CDR3 protein is CASSPAGEWQETQYF. CDR3 bases: TGTGCCAGCAGCCCTGCAGGCGAATGGCAAGAGACCCAGTACTTC.

The chain is built from TRBV2 and TRBJ2-1, with 9 bases identical to TRBD1. CDR1 is SNHLY and CDR2 is FYNNEI in the germline V gene. The CDR3 extends over 13 amino acids. Losses at the gene ends were 8 bases for V and 10 bases for J; bases not matched to a gene: 9. The CDR3 here is CASRVQGAGEQFF. The CDR3 nucleotides read TGTGCCAGCCGAGTACAGGGGGCAGGGGAGCAGTTCTTC.

This rearrangement joins TRBV14 to TRBJ2-2; 11 bases agree with TRBD1. Per germline, CDR1 SGHDN and CDR2 FVKESK. V dropped 4 bases and J dropped 5; count of bases not matched to a gene: 3. CDR3 length: 15 residues. Here the CDR3 DNA reads TGTGCCAGCAGCCCCCGGGACAGGGGGACCGGGGAGCTGTTTTTT. This gives the protein CASSPRDRGTGELFF. The complete variable domain, with remaining parts taken from reference TRBV14 and TRBJ2-2, reads EAGVTQFPSHSVIEKGQTVTLRCDPISGHDNLYWYRRVMGKEIKFLLHFVKESKQDESGMPNNRFLAERTGGTYSTLKVQPAELEDSGVYFCASSPRDRGTGELFFGEGSRLTVL.